The 14 T cell receptor beta chains below all came from one sample that was sequenced in a study of T cells in women clearing cervical HPV infection. Only in-frame clones appear in the TCRdb table, and some are missing; sequencing was by immunoSEQ multiplex PCR. Its table lists more than 30,000 clones. The sequenced sample consisted of blood buffy coat. All receptors derive from a woman between 18 and 70 years old with a cervical HPV16 infection that either progressed to CIN3+ or cleared (not recorded which).

To note about this clone: Germline is not matched at one junction end, which may reflect a read error. Read data end 3 residues before the CDR3 end; the end is taken from the germline J gene. The chain combines TRBV7-7 with TRBJ2-1; 11 bases are a match to TRBD2. This CDR3 has 17 amino acids. Germline V CDR1 and CDR2: SSHAT, FNYEAQ (reference sequence). The sequenced part of the CDR3 DNA is TGTGCTAGCAGCTTAGCGGGGGGACTAGCGGCCTACAATGAG. Its translation is CASSLAGGLAAYNE. From start to end, the CDR3 is CASSLAGGLAAYNEQFF.

Note on this clone: The CDR3 is cut off 3 residues early in the read; its end comes from the germline J gene. J is TRBJ1-5 and V is TRBV28; D call uncertain. V dropped 4 bases and J dropped 9 bases, with 16 bases sitting between them. The length of the CDR3 is 14 residues. The V gene's germline CDR1 is MDHEN and CDR2 SYDVKM. CDR3 DNA, as far as it was read: TGTGCCAGCAGTTCGACAAAGATGTTGGGGCCC. It yields the protein CASSSTKMLGP. Given in full, the CDR3 is CASSSTKMLGPQHF.

Concerning this clone itself: The read comes to an end 3 residues before the CDR3 does, leaving the germline J gene to fill in the end. The rearrangement uses TRBV7-9 and TRBJ2-5; D perhaps matches TRBD1 (6 bases). Germline V lookup: CDR1 SEHNR, CDR2 FQNEAQ (reference sequence). The CDR3 has 15 residues. Trimming shortened V by 5 bases and J by 1 base, and 14 bases separated the two germline ends. The part of the CDR3 DNA that was read is TGTGCCAGCAGCCGTCCCGGGACATCCCAAGAGACC. It codes for CASSRPGTSQET. The whole CDR3 region reads CASSRPGTSQETQYF.

In the case of this clone: The CDR3 end is not reached by the read, which stops 3 residues before it; the germline J gene fills it in. J is TRBJ2-3 and V is TRBV11-1; D might be TRBD1 (5 bases). The length of the CDR3 is 13 residues. Germline loops: CDR1 SGHAT, CDR2 FQDESV (reference sequence). Partial CDR3 DNA: TGTGCCAGCAGCGGACGTTGGGGCGAGACG. It yields the protein CASSGRWGET. The entire CDR3 is CASSGRWGETQYF.

With respect to this clone: The sequence runs out 3 residues before the end of the CDR3; the remainder is reconstructed from the germline J gene. This chain uses TRBV7-6 with TRBJ2-2; possibly TRBD1 for D (7 bases). The CDR3 consists of 17 residues. Germline V gene lookup returns CDR1 SGHVS and CDR2 FNYEAQ. Trimming stripped 5 bases from V and 4 bases from J, with 20 bases between. The DNA read from the CDR3 is TGTGCCAGCAGCCTCAGGGGGGTGGCTAGCTTCACCGGGGAG. Protein product: CASSLRGVASFTGE. The whole CDR3 sequence is CASSLRGVASFTGELFF. The entire variable domain, with the rest obtained from reference TRBV7-6 and TRBJ2-2, is as follows: GAGVSQSPRYKVTKRGQDVALRCDPISGHVSLYWYRQALGQGPEFLTYFNYEAQQDKSGLPNDRFSAERPEGSISTLTIQRTEQRDSAMYRCASSLRGVASFTGELFFGEGSRLTVL.

Of note for this clone: The read terminates 3 residues before the CDR3 end, so the remaining end is supplied by the germline J gene. The chain recombines TRBV5-1 with TRBJ2-7; 10 bases fit TRBD2. The CDR3 has 17 amino acids. The germline V gene has CDR1 SGHRS and CDR2 YFSETQ. V was pared by 1 base and J by 5 bases, with 12 bases of the junction left unmatched. The CDR3 sequence: CASSLTTISGRADEQYF. The sequenced CDR3 bases are TGCGCCAGCAGCTTGACTACGATAAGCGGGAGGGCCGACGAG.

This clone counts as medium-sized (0.01 to 0.1%) by frequency. The read ends 3 residues before the CDR3 terminus; that terminus is restored from the germline J gene. The rearrangement uses TRBV18 and TRBJ2-3; D is perhaps TRBD2 (7 bases). Germline lookup yields CDR1 KGHSH and CDR2 LQKENI. Between the trimmed V and J ends, which lost 2 bases and 5 bases, there was a span of 20 bases. This CDR3 is built from 17 residues. CDR3 DNA (partial): TGTGCCAGCTCACCAACGAAGGGGGAGGGCTGGGAAGATACG. This codes for CASSPTKGEGWEDT. From start to end, the CDR3 is CASSPTKGEGWEDTQYF.

Concerning this clone itself: The read halts 3 residues ahead of the CDR3 end, with the missing end drawn from the germline J gene. V and J are TRBV18 and TRBJ1-2, with a tentative D call TRBD1 (6 bases). The germline CDR1 and CDR2 sequences are KGHSH and LQKENI. The CDR3 is 13 amino acids. CDR3 sequence: CASSPRQEYDYTF. The DNA read from the CDR3 is TGTGCCAGCTCGCCCAGACAGGAGTACGAC.

As regards this clone: The CDR3 extends 3 residues past the end of the read, so its final part is completed from the germline J gene. This rearrangement joins TRBV5-1 to TRBJ1-3; 7 bases match TRBD1. CDR3 size: 16 residues. Germline lookup yields CDR1 SGHRS and CDR2 YFSETQ. J lost 0 bases, V lost 2 bases, and 5 bases had no gene match. This CDR3 is CASSFEGQRSGNTIYF. The DNA read from the CDR3 is TGCGCCAGCAGCTTCGAGGGACAGCGCTCTGGAAACACC. Variable domain in full (rest from reference TRBV5-1 and TRBJ1-3): KAGVTQTPRYLIKTRGQQVTLSCSPISGHRSVSWYQQTPGQGLQFLFEYFSETQRNKGNFPGRFSGRQFSNSRSEMNVSTLELGDSALYLCASSFEGQRSGNTIYFGEGSWLTVV.

On this clone: The sequenced fragment ends 3 residues before the CDR3 boundary, so the rest is inferred from the germline J gene. The gene calls are TRBV2 and TRBJ2-7, with 10 bases matching TRBD2. Germline V CDR1 and CDR2: SNHLY, FYNNEI. V trimming: 6 bases; J trimming: 3 bases; junction bases outside the gene matches: 5. This CDR3 is built from 14 residues. The CDR3 sequence is CASSQLAGRYEQYF. The DNA read from the CDR3 is TGTGCCAGCAGCCAACTAGCGGGACGCTACGAG.

Regarding this clone: The read finishes 3 residues shy of the CDR3 end, and the germline J gene is used to complete it. The V gene is TRBV29-1, the J gene TRBJ2-5; 8 bases map to TRBD1. Per germline, CDR1 SQVTM and CDR2 ANQGSEA. V lost 6 bases to trimming and J lost 5 bases; unmatched junction nucleotides: 8. This CDR3 contains 13 residues. The CDR3: CSVTGVFEETQYF. The sequenced CDR3 bases are TGCAGCGTGACAGGGGTGTTCGAGGAGACC.

In regard to this clone: The read finishes 3 residues shy of the CDR3 end, and the germline J gene is used to complete it. This sequence joins TRBV18 and TRBJ1-5, with a weak D call TRBD1 (5 bases). The CDR3 is 13 amino acids. Between the trimmed V and J ends, which lost 2 bases and 6 bases, there was a span of 8 bases. Germline V gives CDR1 KGHSH, CDR2 LQKENI. The DNA read from the CDR3 is TGTGCCAGCTCACCAGAGGGGAGTCAGCCC. Translating gives CASSPEGSQP. The whole CDR3 sequence is CASSPEGSQPQHF.

To note about this clone: Read coverage stops 3 residues before the CDR3 terminus; the germline J gene supplies the remainder. The V gene is TRBV2, the J gene TRBJ2-7, with 10 positions matching TRBD1. The V segment lost 1 base and the J segment 0 bases; nucleotides outside the gene matches: 0. Germline CDR1 is SNHLY and CDR2 is FYNNEI. This CDR3 is 15 amino acids long. Incomplete CDR3 DNA: TGTGCCAGCAGTGAAGGACAGGGGGCCTCCTACGAG. It is translated as CASSEGQGASYE. The whole CDR3 sequence reads CASSEGQGASYEQYF.

As regards this clone: The read ends 3 residues shy of where the CDR3 ends; the end is completed using the germline J gene. This sequence joins TRBV20-1 and TRBJ2-7, with 12 bases lining up with TRBD2. V shed 3 bases and J 3 bases; nucleotides not matched to a gene: 6. The CDR3 length is 15 residues. Germline V gives CDR1 DFQATT, CDR2 SNEGSKA (reference sequence). CDR3 protein: CSARPPGLAGYEQYF. The CDR3 bases that were read are TGCAGTGCTAGGCCCCCGGGACTAGCGGGCTACGAG.